The rows below give T cell receptor beta chains drawn from one sample of a study of T cell responses to AZD1222 COVID-19 vaccine. Method: immunoSEQ multiplex PCR; TCRdb's copy keeps in-frame clones and lacks some. This table has roughly 170,000 clones, about 91% appearing once. Material: peripheral blood, obtained on day 0 of AZD1222 vaccination. Every receptor here comes from an adult in good health. Both conserved end residues are part of each CDR3. A D gene is named only where the DNA matches it firmly. Size values are once, few and many counts, or a class for expanded clones, and some rows have none.

size: -
V: TRBV9
J: TRBJ2-1
D: TRBD2
CDR3: CASSAASGPYNEQFF
DNA: TGTGCCAGCAGCGCAGCTAGCGGGCCCTACAATGAGCAGTTCTTC

size: -
V: TRBV10-3
J: TRBJ1-5
D: TRBD1
CDR3: CAISPTGNSNQPQHF
DNA: TGTGCCATCAGCCCGACAGGGAATAGCAATCAGCCCCAGCATTTT

size: -
V: TRBV5-1
J: TRBJ2-7
D: -
CDR3: CASSSLLSSYEQYF
DNA: TGCGCCAGCAGCTCCCTGTTGAGCTCCTACGAGCAGTACTTC

size: -
V: TRBV5-6
J: TRBJ2-3
D: TRBD2
CDR3: CASSLRGGVWTDTQYF
DNA: TGTGCCAGCAGCTTAAGGGGAGGGGTGTGGACAGATACGCAGTATTTT

size: -
V: TRBV19
J: TRBJ2-3
D: -
CDR3: CASRTFRQAGQDTQYF
DNA: TGTGCCAGTAGGACCTTTCGACAGGCCGGACAAGATACGCAGTATTTT

size: -
V: TRBV2
J: TRBJ1-1
D: -
CDR3: CASSDRWRSEAFF
DNA: TGTGCCAGCAGTGACAGGTGGCGGTCTGAAGCTTTCTTT

size: once
V: TRBV28
J: TRBJ1-2
D: -
CDR3: CASSSPGRYGYTF
DNA: TGTGCCAGCAGTTCCCCCGGGAGGTATGGCTACACCTTC

size: few
V: TRBV28
J: TRBJ2-1
D: TRBD2
CDR3: CASSGRAGASYNEQFF
DNA: TGTGCCAGCAGTGGGAGGGCCGGGGCATCCTACAATGAGCAGTTCTTC

size: -
V: TRBV29-1
J: TRBJ1-2
D: TRBD1
CDR3: CSVAKGQGYGYTF
DNA: TGCAGCGTTGCAAAAGGACAGGGCTATGGCTACACCTTC

size: -
V: TRBV5-1
J: TRBJ2-1
D: TRBD1
CDR3: CASSTQGVGNEQFF
DNA: TGCGCCAGCAGCACACAGGGGGTTGGCAATGAGCAGTTCTTC

size: -
V: TRBV4-1
J: TRBJ2-2
D: TRBD1
CDR3: CASSRRDRDTGELFF
DNA: TGCGCCAGCAGCCGCCGGGACAGGGACACCGGGGAGCTGTTTTTT

size: once
V: TRBV15
J: TRBJ1-5
D: TRBD1
CDR3: CATSRDRRDRKEHF
DNA: TGTGCCACCAGCAGAGATAGGCGGGACAGGAAGGAACATTTT

size: -
V: TRBV12-3/TRBV12-4
J: TRBJ1-1
D: TRBD1
CDR3: CASQITGAEAFF
DNA: TGTGCCAGCCAGATCACAGGGGCTGAAGCTTTCTTT

size: -
V: TRBV6-5
J: TRBJ1-2
D: -
CDR3: CASSSSRGWGYGYTF
DNA: TGTGCCAGCAGCTCCAGCCGGGGCTGGGGCTATGGCTACACCTTC

size: -
V: TRBV7-3
J: TRBJ1-1
D: -
CDR3: CASSPGPANTEAFF
DNA: TGTGCCAGCAGCCCAGGACCCGCGAACACTGAAGCTTTCTTT

size: -
V: TRBV9
J: TRBJ1-3
D: -
CDR3: CASSGDSGSGNTIYF
DNA: TGTGCCAGCAGCGGTGATTCGGGTTCTGGAAACACCATATATTTT

size: -
V: TRBV3-1/TRBV3-2
J: TRBJ2-5
D: TRBD2
CDR3: CASSQGTGLDLETQYF
DNA: TGTGCCAGCAGCCAAGGCACGGGACTAGATTTGGAGACCCAGTACTTC

size: -
V: TRBV7-8
J: TRBJ1-4
D: -
CDR3: CASSSLRGGANEKLFF
DNA: TGTGCCAGCAGCTCCCTCCGGGGGGGAGCTAATGAAAAACTGTTTTTT

size: -
V: TRBV28
J: TRBJ2-7
D: TRBD2
CDR3: CASRLREGEQYF
DNA: TGTGCCAGCCGACTCAGGGAGGGCGAGCAGTACTTC

size: -
V: TRBV11-3
J: TRBJ2-1
D: -
CDR3: CASSSQYNEQFF
DNA: TGTGCCAGCAGCTCCCAGTACAATGAGCAGTTCTTC

size: -
V: TRBV11-2
J: TRBJ2-2
D: -
CDR3: CASSLEYLGRDTGELFF
DNA: TGTGCCAGCAGCTTAGAGTATCTGGGCAGAGACACCGGGGAGCTGTTTTTT

size: -
V: TRBV7-9
J: TRBJ2-3
D: TRBD2
CDR3: CASSSSGAGDTQYF
DNA: TGTGCCAGCAGCTCAAGCGGGGCTGGAGATACGCAGTATTTT

size: -
V: TRBV6-5
J: TRBJ1-2
D: TRBD1
CDR3: CASSYFGQEGYGYTF
DNA: TGTGCCAGCAGTTACTTTGGACAGGAGGGCTATGGCTACACCTTC